Sequencing of this T cell receptor beta chain was carried out in a study of tumor-infiltrating lymphocytes in primary liver carcinoma. Turning to the study itself: With diameters of roughly 4 to 10 cm, tumors were stage T1-T3 N0M0.

Study-level points and caveats: Tumors carried a top-250-clone fraction significantly exceeding that of blood (p = 0.039). Lesser overlap characterized tumor-adjacent and tumor-blood pairs relative to tumor region pairs.

This clonotype was counted a single time. Its target is not known. Relative to the germline gene, one junction end is altered; a read error may explain this. Alongside blood RNA obtained from unsorted whole blood, germline DNA was also extracted. TCR beta cDNA came from 400 to 500 ng total RNA, primed with a constant-region primer. The TCR beta library was amplified through three nested multiplex PCR rounds in a modified ARM-PCR procedure. Forward primers for TRBV1-TRBV30 and a C-beta reverse primer served the first two PCR rounds, at about 9 cycles each. Via MiXCR, TCRdb re-called the multiplex PCR reads, giving one row per CDR3 protein. The sample has about 320,000 distinct CDR3 sequences; 60% to 80% are singletons. CDR1 SGHAT and CDR2 FQDESV come from the germline V gene (reference sequence). This CDR3 contains 13 residues.

The material sequenced was peripheral blood. The clonotype originates from a man in his forties with primary liver carcinoma and hepatitis B virus infection. The chain recombines TRBV11-1 with TRBJ1-6; D gene unclear. CDR3 sequence: CAISRALVSSLHF. The DNA of the CDR3 is TGTGCCATCAGCCGGGCACTGGTTTCATCCCTCCACTTT.